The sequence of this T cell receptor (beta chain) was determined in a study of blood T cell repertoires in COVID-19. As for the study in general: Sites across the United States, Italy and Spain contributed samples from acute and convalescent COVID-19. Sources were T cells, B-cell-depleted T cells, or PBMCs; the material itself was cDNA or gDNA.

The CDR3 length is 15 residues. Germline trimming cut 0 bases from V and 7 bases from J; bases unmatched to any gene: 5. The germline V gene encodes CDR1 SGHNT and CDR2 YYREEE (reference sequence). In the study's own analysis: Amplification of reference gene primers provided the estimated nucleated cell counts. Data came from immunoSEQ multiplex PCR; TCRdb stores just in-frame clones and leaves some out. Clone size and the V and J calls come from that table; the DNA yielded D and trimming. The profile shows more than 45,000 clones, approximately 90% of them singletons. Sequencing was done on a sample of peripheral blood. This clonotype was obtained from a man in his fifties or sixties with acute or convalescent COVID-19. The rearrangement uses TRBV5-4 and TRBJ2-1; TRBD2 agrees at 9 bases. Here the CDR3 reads CASSLAIAGDNEQFF. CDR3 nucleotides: TGTGCCAGCAGCTTGGCCATAGCGGGAGATAATGAGCAGTTCTTC.